This entry features one T cell receptor (beta chain) sequence. Its antigen is unidentified. Sorting of PBMCs yielded the CD4+ and CD8+ T cells. The data were taken from a study of CD8+ T cells in alopecia areata. Whole-study findings and limits: Normal-skin resident alphabeta T cells also appear among scalp sample sequences. Higher clonality was seen in lesional scalp than in normal scalp, especially in alopecia totalis/universalis.

Sequencing relied on a cDNA template that was reverse transcribed from extracted RNA. The repertoire was sequenced with immunoSEQ multiplex PCR; TCRdb's copy has only in-frame clones and lacks some. The repertoire holds roughly 200,000 clones, with more than 50% as singletons. The specimen was CD8+ T cells sorted from blood. The clonotype was recovered from a human donor in good health.

CDR3 bases: TGTGCCTGCGTTAGGTGGACTAGCACAGATACGCAGTATTTT. Its protein product is CACVRWTSTDTQYF. V gene TRBV30 combines with J gene TRBJ2-3, with D possibly matching TRBD2 (5 bases). Trimming took 6 bases from V and 0 from J, leaving 13 bases between them. Germline V CDR1 and CDR2: GTSNPN, SVGIG (reference sequence). CDR3 length: 14 residues.